The 2 T cell receptor beta chains given below trace back to one sample, sequenced in a study of OX40 agonist ivuxolimab in advanced cancers. Assay: immunoSEQ multiplex PCR; the TCRdb copy retains only in-frame clones and omits some. The sample lists more than 15,000 clones, roughly 78% occurring once. Material: CD4+ or CD8+ T cells sorted from blood, obtained in a trial of the OX40 agonist ivuxolimab. Every receptor here comes from an adult with an advanced solid tumor such as melanoma, head and neck, liver or kidney cancer.

The chain couples TRBV12-5 to TRBJ1-1; 7 bases are shared with TRBD1. Germline V gene data show CDR1 as LGHNT and CDR2 as FRNRAP. CDR3 size: 15 residues. After removal of 5 bases from V and 4 bases from J, the junction contained 10 bases not matched to a gene. This CDR3 reads CASGLPTGPGTEAFF. In DNA, the CDR3 is TGTGCTAGTGGTCTACCGACAGGGCCGGGCACTGAAGCTTTCTTT.

This clone was recorded only once. The chain joins TRBV10-3 to TRBJ2-2; no definite D call. CDR3 size: 14 residues. V lost 2 bases, J lost 4 bases, and 8 bases lay in between. Germline values: CDR1 ENHRY, CDR2 SYGVKD. The CDR3 DNA follows: TGTGCCATCAGTGAGGCTTCCCCCACCGGGGAGCTGTTTTTT. This gives the protein CAISEASPTGELFF.